This entry describes one TCR beta chain. This entry comes from a study of blood T cell repertoires in COVID-19. The overall study: T cells, B-cell-depleted T cells, or PBMCs supplied cDNA or gDNA.

CDR1 and CDR2 (germline): MGHRA, YSYEKL. After removal of 1 base from V and 8 bases from J, the junction contained 5 bases not matched to a gene. The CDR3 has 16 residues. Data came from immunoSEQ multiplex PCR; TCRdb stores just in-frame clones and leaves some out. This table holds about 190,000 clones, over 60% found once. The sequenced material came from peripheral blood. The receptor was isolated from a woman between 65 and 79 years old with acute or convalescent COVID-19. The chain is built from TRBV4-1 and TRBJ2-1; 13 positions agree with TRBD2. DNA for the CDR3: TGCGCCAGCAGCCAAGGACTAGCGGGAGGAATAGATGAGCAGTTCTTC. Its translation is CASSQGLAGGIDEQFF.